Each of the 12 T cell receptor beta chains below was sequenced from the same sample in a study of T-cell memory formation after mild COVID-19. TCRdb re-called the 5' RACE reads with MiXCR, one entry per CDR3 protein. The sample consists of about 320,000 distinct CDR3 sequences, around an eighth of them appearing once. Sequencing used PBMCs or a T cell subset sorted from them (not recorded which). The receptors shown here come from a man in his late teens or twenties who had mild COVID-19 (a few samples of this study predate the infection). Cell type and time point are not known.

V and J are TRBV12-3 or TRBV12-4 and TRBJ2-3; no clear D. V dropped 9 bases and J dropped 4 bases, with 8 bases sitting between them. This CDR3 is 11 amino acids long. This CDR3 is CASALADTQYF. The DNA of the CDR3 is TGTGCCAGTGCCTTGGCAGATACGCAGTATTTT.

This clonotype has more than one count but fewer than ten. This chain uses TRBV2 with TRBJ1-5, with 7 bases matching TRBD1. The CDR3 loop spans 13 amino acids. Per the germline V gene, CDR1 is SNHLY and CDR2 is FYNNEI. Trimming removed 8 bases from V and 4 bases from J; junction bases left unmatched: 5. For the CDR3, the DNA is TGTGCCAGCGGGGACAGCCTTAATCAGCCCCAGCATTTT. Protein product: CASGDSLNQPQHF.

This clonotype was counted a few times. V and J are TRBV4-1 and TRBJ2-2; 8 bases line up with TRBD1. Per germline, CDR1 MGHRA and CDR2 YSYEKL. The CDR3 is 16 amino acids. The J segment lost 4 bases and the V segment lost 4 bases, leaving 8 bases of the junction unmatched. In DNA, the CDR3 is TGCGCCAGCAGCCGACGACAGGGGAAGACCACCGGGGAGCTGTTTTTT. It codes for CASSRRQGKTTGELFF.

This clonotype was seen a single time. The chain uses TRBV20-1 and TRBJ2-3; D uncertain. V was shortened by 6 bases and J by 8 bases, with 9 bases between the two germline ends. CDR1 is DFQATT and CDR2 is SNEGSKA in the germline V gene (reference sequence). This CDR3 has 10 amino acids. The CDR3 sequence is CSAIEVTQYF. CDR3 bases: TGCAGTGCCATCGAGGTTACGCAGTATTTT.

The table lists this clonotype with a few counts. The V call is TRBV4-1, the J call TRBJ1-6; no firm D call. The germline V gene encodes CDR1 MGHRA and CDR2 YSYEKL. V was pared by 0 bases and J by 6 bases, with 12 bases between. The CDR3 consists of 16 residues. CDR3 bases: TGCGCCAGCAGCCAAGATAATCGGGGTGTTAATTCACCCCTCCACTTT. Residues: CASSQDNRGVNSPLHF.

This clonotype was recorded a few times. V gene TRBV3-1 combines with J gene TRBJ2-7; 9 bases are a match to TRBD2. The trim removed 1 base at V and 2 bases at J, leaving 3 bases unmatched. Germline V gene data show CDR1 as LGHDT and CDR2 as YNNKEL (reference sequence). The CDR3 spans 15 residues. CDR3 sequence: CASSQGLAGPYEQYV. CDR3 DNA sequence: TGTGCCAGCAGCCAAGGGCTAGCGGGGCCCTACGAGCAGTACGTC.

The gene calls are TRBV6-2 or TRBV6-3 and TRBJ2-7; 9 bases fit TRBD1. The CDR3 spans 13 residues. Trimming removed 5 bases from V and 10 bases from J; junction bases left unmatched: 9. Germline V gene data show CDR1 as MNHEY and CDR2 as SVGEGT. CDR3 sequence: CASSASGTGFQYF. CDR3 coding DNA: TGTGCCAGCAGTGCTTCCGGGACAGGGTTCCAGTACTTC.

This clonotype has just a few counts. The chain carries TRBV27 and TRBJ1-1; D gene unclear. Trimming pared 4 bases from V and 11 bases from J, leaving 14 bases between. The CDR3 extends over 12 amino acids. The germline V gene has CDR1 MNHEY and CDR2 SMNVEV (reference sequence). Here the CDR3 DNA reads TGTGCCAGCAGTTCCATCGGTAGATCGGCTTTCTTT. Its translation: CASSSIGRSAFF.

This clonotype was observed many times. The rearrangement joins TRBV27 to TRBJ1-1, with D possibly TRBD1 on 6 matching bases. V lost 5 bases to trimming and J lost 0 bases, with 10 bases between them. The CDR3 totals 14 residues. Germline lookup yields CDR1 MNHEY and CDR2 SMNVEV (reference sequence). CDR3 nucleotides: TGTGCCAGCAGTCCACAGGGTTTGAACACTGAAGCTTTCTTT. It yields the protein CASSPQGLNTEAFF.

This clonotype showed up just a few times. The chain employs TRBV5-6 and TRBJ2-3; a weak D match, TRBD1 (5 bases). This CDR3 is built from 13 residues. Germline V lookup: CDR1 SGHDT, CDR2 YYEEEE. Trimming took 2 bases from V and 10 from J, leaving 14 bases between them. Here the CDR3 reads CASSLRRGDSQYF. CDR3 DNA: TGTGCCAGCAGCTTAAGAAGGGGTGACTCGCAGTATTTT.

This clonotype occurred a few times. The chain recombines TRBV7-6 with TRBJ2-2; TRBD1 might be the D (5 bases). Trimming took 5 bases from V and 6 from J, leaving 10 bases between them. Germline lookup yields CDR1 SGHVS and CDR2 FNYEAQ. The CDR3 has 13 amino acids. The CDR3 region has the DNA TGTGCCAGCAGCACCCTAGGGGCCGGGGAGCTGTTTTTT. Translating it yields CASSTLGAGELFF.

The rearrangement links TRBV7-9 to TRBJ1-1; 7 nucleotides align to TRBD1. This CDR3 spans 16 amino acids. V gave up 6 bases and J gave up 3 bases; unmatched junction bases: 13. The germline V gene encodes CDR1 SEHNR and CDR2 FQNEAQ (reference sequence). CDR3 DNA sequence: TGTGCCAGCAGTTACAATCCAGGGGGGCTCGACACTGAAGCTTTCTTT. Its translation is CASSYNPGGLDTEAFF.